The sample holds many counts of the clone carrying this T cell receptor beta chain. CDR1 is KGHSH, CDR2 LQKENI, per germline. Trimming removed 2 bases at V and 0 bases at J, with 7 bases between. This CDR3 is built from 15 residues. This sample was included in a study of naive and memory T cell subsets. Ligated cDNA underwent four rounds of PCR with nested alpha and beta constant region primers and SP2. TCRdb called the UMI-ligation and nested PCR reads again in MiXCR, with one record for every CDR3 protein. The repertoire holds 25,000 to 30,000 distinct CDR3 sequences, 5.2% seen once, with 7.4% in the top ten. TCR cDNA received a 3' ligated oligonucleotide that carried a UMI.

What was sequenced was blood. The chain joins TRBV18 to TRBJ2-2; D uncertain. The origin of this receptor is an adult in good health. The CDR3 sequence: CASSPFRANTGELFF. As DNA, the CDR3 is TGTGCCAGCTCACCATTCCGAGCGAACACCGGGGAGCTGTTTTTT.